The T cell receptor beta chain described here comes from a study of T cells after yellow fever vaccination. TCRdb analysed the 5' RACE reads with MiXCR anew, one entry per CDR3 protein. The repertoire holds just under 600,000 distinct CDR3 sequences, with roughly 12% as singletons. This clonotype was found a few times. The specimen was PBMCs, collected on the day of the yellow fever booster vaccination. The source of this sequence is a man aged 30 to 45 who received the YFV17D yellow fever vaccine.

CDR3 nucleotide sequence: TGCGCCAGCAGCTCGGACAGGGTGGGGAACACTGAAGCTTTCTTT. This gives the protein CASSSDRVGNTEAFF. The rearrangement uses TRBV5-1 and TRBJ1-1, with 8 bases that match TRBD1. From germline, CDR1 is SGHRS and CDR2 YFSETQ. This CDR3 comprises 15 residues. Losses at the gene ends were 3 bases for V and 1 base for J; bases not matched to a gene: 5. Complete variable domain (other parts from reference TRBV5-1 and TRBJ1-1): KAGVTQTPRYLIKTRGQQVTLSCSPISGHRSVSWYQQTPGQGLQFLFEYFSETQRNKGNFPGRFSGRQFSNSRSEMNVSTLELGDSALYLCASSSDRVGNTEAFFGQGTRLTVV.